The 4 T cell receptor beta chains below were found in one sample sequenced in a study of control samples from healthy donors and cancer patients. Assay used: immunoSEQ multiplex PCR; TCRdb lists only in-frame clones, some missing. The table has about 180,000 clones, almost 90% seen once. Sequenced material: blood. The source of these receptors is a woman in her fifties or sixties in good health.

The chain employs TRBV3-1 (or the pseudogene TRBV3-2) and TRBJ1-2; 8 bases are a match to TRBD1. This CDR3 has 13 residues. Germline CDR1 is LGHDT and CDR2 is YNNKEL (reference sequence). Germline trimming cut 5 bases from V and 6 bases from J; bases unmatched to any gene: 5. CDR3 protein: CASSWPQGDGYTF. The CDR3 region has the DNA TGTGCCAGCAGCTGGCCACAGGGGGATGGCTACACCTTC.

The chain is built from TRBV28 and TRBJ1-2; TRBD1 is a possible D gene (5 bases). The CDR3 is 14 amino acids. CDR1 is MDHEN and CDR2 is SYDVKM in the germline V gene. V lost 2 bases, J lost 1 base, and 8 bases lay in between. The CDR3 DNA is TGTGCCAGCAGTTTAGCCCAGGGTAACTATGGCTACACCTTC. It codes for CASSLAQGNYGYTF.

The chain uses TRBV2 and TRBJ2-3; a weak D match, TRBD1 (6 bases). V was shortened by 5 bases and J by 10 bases, with 10 bases between the two germline ends. Germline V gene sequence: CDR1 SNHLY, CDR2 FYNNEI. The CDR3 runs to 11 residues. The CDR3 coding sequence is TGTGCCAGCAGTTGGACAGCACCGCAGTATTTT. Translated, it gives CASSWTAPQYF.

This clone was counted once. The V gene is TRBV28, the J gene TRBJ2-6, with D tentatively TRBD1 (6 bases). CDR1 and CDR2 from the germline V gene are MDHEN and SYDVKM. The V end lost 3 bases, the J end lost 1 base, and 13 bases lay between the germline ends. The CDR3 contains 17 residues. The CDR3 DNA reads as TGTGCCAGCAGTTTTCCGGGACAAAGTTCTGGGGCCAACGTCCTGACTTTC. It specifies CASSFPGQSSGANVLTF.